What follows describes a single TCR beta chain. Antigen unknown. The data are from a study of T and B cells in COVID-19 patients. Study observations and caveats: Highly clonal in active COVID-19, TRB repertoires exceeded healthy-donor diversity and richness at recovery.

Each TRB amplification used about 230-550 ng of genomic DNA from blood. Multiplex PCR with BIOMED2 TRB-A/B primer pools amplified TRB rearrangements. TCRdb redid the calling of the multiplex PCR reads with MiXCR, one entry per CDR3 protein. The sample has thousands of distinct CDR3 sequences, approximately 35% seen once. This CDR3 has 13 residues. Germline CDR1 and CDR2: KGHSH and LQKENI. After removal of 3 bases from V and 7 bases from J, the junction contained 3 bases not matched to a gene. The chain uses TRBV18 and TRBJ1-5; 7 nucleotides line up with TRBD1. The clonotype originates from a human donor with active COVID-19. Sequencing was carried out using blood. The chain's CDR3 is CASSPDREQPQHF. The CDR3, as DNA: TGTGCCAGCTCACCTGACAGGGAGCAGCCCCAGCATTTT.